These 29 T cell receptor beta chains came from one sample sequenced in a study of identifying expanded T cells in peripheral blood. Measured with immunoSEQ multiplex PCR; TCRdb has only the in-frame clones, and not every one. This table holds fewer than 60,000 clones, approximately 82% found once. Input material: blood. These receptor sequences come from a person aged 18 to 75 in good health.

The chain recombines TRBV14 with TRBJ2-3; D tentatively fits TRBD1 or TRBD2 (5 bases each). From germline, CDR1 is SGHDN and CDR2 FVKESK. V was clipped by 0 bases and J by 2 bases, with 12 bases between them. The CDR3 sequence is 16 residues long. Here the CDR3 DNA reads TGTGCCAGCAGCCAAGAGCAGAGGGGACCCACAGATACGCAGTATTTT. Protein product: CASSQEQRGPTDTQYF.

V usage is TRBV2 and J usage is TRBJ2-7; D is ambiguous. This CDR3 is built from 12 residues. In germline, CDR1 is SNHLY, CDR2 FYNNEI. Trimming pared 6 bases from V and 2 bases from J, leaving 8 bases between. CDR3 in DNA: TGTGCCAGCAGCATGGTCACCTACGAGCAGTACGTC. This encodes CASSMVTYEQYV.

The chain combines TRBV4-2 with TRBJ1-4; no firm D call. In germline, CDR1 is LGHNA, CDR2 YNFKEQ. Trimming removed 0 bases at V and 5 bases at J, with 7 bases between. CDR3 length equals 14 residues. The CDR3 loop reads CASSQEQQNEKLFF. The CDR3 nucleotides are TGTGCCAGCAGCCAAGAACAGCAGAATGAAAAACTGTTTTTT.

The chain is built from TRBV2 and TRBJ1-2, with a possible D match to TRBD1 (5 bases). This CDR3 comprises 16 residues. The V gene lost 4 bases and the J gene lost 3 bases, with 18 bases spanning the gap. CDR1 SNHLY and CDR2 FYNNEI come from the germline V gene. CDR3 sequence reads: CASSGTREGNYYGYTF. DNA for the CDR3: TGTGCCAGCAGTGGCACTCGAGAGGGGAACTACTATGGCTACACCTTC.

The rearrangement joins TRBV11-2 to TRBJ2-5, with 8 bases identical to TRBD2. The germline gives CDR1 SGHAT, CDR2 FQNNGV. The V gene end was trimmed by 0 bases and the J gene end by 2 bases; junction bases not matched to a gene: 8. This CDR3 is 17 amino acids long. CDR3: CASSLDLISGKQETQYF. The CDR3 nucleotides read TGTGCCAGCAGCTTAGATCTAATTAGCGGGAAACAAGAGACCCAGTACTTC.

The V gene is TRBV27, the J gene TRBJ2-3; the match to TRBD2 covers 8 bases. Germline V CDR1 and CDR2: MNHEY, SMNVEV (reference sequence). The CDR3 sequence is 15 residues long. Trimming removed 6 bases from V and 4 bases from J; junction bases left unmatched: 9. CDR3 sequence (DNA): TGTGCCAGCAGAAAACTAGCGGATTTACCAGATACGCAGTATTTT. It is translated as CASRKLADLPDTQYF.

This clone was recorded at least ten times. The genes are TRBV25-1 and TRBJ1-2; D gene uncertain. CDR3 length equals 13 residues. Deletions cut 1 base from V and 7 bases from J, with 10 bases between. Germline V lookup: CDR1 MGHDK, CDR2 SYGVNS. The CDR3 region is CASSESGRSGYTF. The CDR3 DNA reads as TGTGCCAGCAGTGAATCGGGAAGGAGTGGCTACACCTTC.

The rearrangement joins TRBV5-1 to TRBJ1-3; TRBD1 aligns across 7 bases. With V trimmed by 4 bases and J by 9 bases, 10 bases remained unmatched. The CDR3 extends over 14 amino acids. CDR1 is SGHRS, CDR2 YFSETQ, per germline. CDR3 sequence reads: CASSVGQKEGTIYF. CDR3 DNA sequence: TGCGCCAGCAGCGTGGGACAGAAGGAGGGCACCATATATTTT.

DNA of the CDR3: TGTGCCAGCAGATCAGGGGGAGCGGATACGCAGTATTTT. Protein product: CASRSGGADTQYF. This chain joins TRBV6-5 and TRBJ2-3; 7 bases align to TRBD1. Per the germline V gene, CDR1 is MNHEY and CDR2 is SVGAGI. Trimming cost V 6 bases and J 6 bases; bases outside gene matches: 6. This CDR3 has 13 amino acids.

A word on this clone: This sample also contains other DNA sequences that code for the same CDR3. V and J are TRBV5-1 and TRBJ1-2; the match to TRBD1 covers 9 bases. The J segment lost 2 bases and the V segment lost 5 bases, leaving 4 bases of the junction unmatched. This CDR3 spans 14 amino acids. Germline V CDR1 and CDR2: SGHRS, YFSETQ. In DNA form, the CDR3 reads TGCGCCAGCAGTTCGACAGGGGGAAACTATGGCTACACCTTC. Amino acid sequence: CASSSTGGNYGYTF.

V and J are TRBV29-1 and TRBJ2-5, with D possibly matching TRBD1 (5 bases). The CDR3 contains 14 residues. Trimming cost V 1 base and J 1 base, with 10 bases left between them. CDR1 and CDR2 (germline): SQVTM, ANQGSEA. The CDR3 DNA reads as TGCAGCGTTGAAGTTCGCCAGGGCCAAGAGACCCAGTACTTC. Protein: CSVEVRQGQETQYF.

The chain has TRBV29-1 and TRBJ1-1; 8 nucleotides align to TRBD1. V lost 7 bases and J lost 6; bases outside the gene matches: 7. The CDR3 sequence is 12 residues long. Germline-derived CDR1 and CDR2 are SQVTM and ANQGSEA. The CDR3 bases are TGCAGCGCCTTTGGACAGGGACCTGAAGCTTTCTTT. Translation gives CSAFGQGPEAFF.

The chain recombines TRBV28 with TRBJ1-5; D possibly corresponds to TRBD1 (5 bases). Trimming shortened V by 7 bases and J by 4 bases, and 11 bases separated the two germline ends. Germline values: CDR1 MDHEN, CDR2 SYDVKM. The CDR3 has 13 amino acids. The CDR3 is CASIPAGNQPQHF. DNA of the CDR3: TGTGCCAGCATTCCCGCAGGGAATCAGCCCCAGCATTTT.

The V and J genes are TRBV11-2 and TRBJ2-3; D call uncertain. This CDR3 is built from 14 residues. Germline-derived CDR1 and CDR2 are SGHAT and FQNNGV. The V gene lost 3 bases and the J gene lost 6 bases, with 13 bases spanning the gap. CDR3 in DNA: TGTGCCAGCAGCTTGGATGGATTCACCGATACGCAGTATTTT. Protein sequence: CASSLDGFTDTQYF.

This clone was counted once. The chain recombines TRBV7-8 with TRBJ2-3; 13 bases align to TRBD2. The J segment lost 5 bases and the V segment lost 2 bases, leaving 7 bases of the junction unmatched. This CDR3 has 17 amino acids. CDR1 and CDR2 from the germline V gene are SGHVS and FQNEAQ. The CDR3 protein is CASSLTSGRASGDTQYF. The CDR3 DNA reads TGTGCCAGCAGCTTAACTAGCGGGAGGGCCTCTGGAGATACGCAGTATTTT.

Remarks on this clone: At one end the junction does not follow the germline gene, possibly because of a read error. The chain has TRBV4-2 and TRBJ1-5; TRBD1 aligns across 8 bases. Per germline, CDR1 LGHNA and CDR2 YNFKEQ. The CDR3 length is 14 residues. CDR3 in DNA: TGTGCCAGCAGCGAAGACAGGGGAGATCAGCCCCAGCATTTT. Translated, it gives CASSEDRGDQPQHF.

The chain recombines TRBV9 with TRBJ1-2; perhaps TRBD1 as D (5 bases). Trimming stripped 3 bases from V and 0 bases from J, with 15 bases between. CDR3 length: 16 amino acids. CDR1 and CDR2 from the germline V gene are SGDLS and YYNGEE. CDR3 sequence (DNA): TGTGCCAGCAGCGGGACTCAGGGACGGGCTAACTATGGCTACACCTTC. It encodes CASSGTQGRANYGYTF.

J is TRBJ1-1 and V is TRBV7-9; unclear D gene. V was cut by 1 base and J by 2 bases, with 11 bases left in between. CDR1 is SEHNR, CDR2 FQNEAQ, per germline (reference sequence). The CDR3 length is 15 residues. The CDR3: CASSLVPGANTEAFF. CDR3 bases: TGTGCCAGCAGCTTAGTCCCCGGAGCCAACACTGAAGCTTTCTTT.

The V and J genes are TRBV6-6 and TRBJ2-2, with no clear D. Trimming shortened V by 0 bases and J by 6 bases, and 14 bases separated the two germline ends. This CDR3 is 16 amino acids long. CDR1 MNHNY and CDR2 SVGAGI come from the germline V gene (reference sequence). CDR3 sequence: CASSYSGLVGPGELFF. In DNA, the CDR3 is TGTGCCAGCAGTTACTCGGGTTTAGTCGGGCCCGGGGAGCTGTTTTTT.

J is TRBJ1-3 and V is TRBV28; D possibly corresponds to TRBD1 (5 bases). The CDR3 totals 15 residues. The ends were cut back, 5 bases at V and 5 bases at J, with 16 bases in the middle. In germline, CDR1 is MDHEN, CDR2 SYDVKM. CDR3 bases: TGTGCCAGCAGTGGGGCTGGGGGGGAGCGAAACACCATATATTTT. Translated: CASSGAGGERNTIYF. The variable domain in full, completed from reference TRBV28 and TRBJ1-3, reads DVKVTQSSRYLVKRTGEKVFLECVQDMDHENMFWYRQDPGLGLRLIYFSYDVKMKEKGDIPEGYSVSREKKERFSLILESASTNQTSMYLCASSGAGGERNTIYFGEGSWLTVV.

The J gene is TRBJ2-5, the V gene TRBV7-9; 8 nucleotides align to TRBD1. The CDR3 loop spans 14 amino acids. Germline values: CDR1 SEHNR, CDR2 FQNEAQ (reference sequence). Trimming took 4 bases from V and 0 from J; bases not matched to a gene: 1. Here the CDR3 DNA reads TGTGCCAGCAGCTCGACAGGGGACCAAGAGACCCAGTACTTC. Protein sequence: CASSSTGDQETQYF.

The chain employs TRBV4-2 and TRBJ1-4; D is uncertain. The CDR3 covers 14 residues. The V and J ends lost 0 bases and 8 bases respectively, with 10 bases between them. Per germline, CDR1 LGHNA and CDR2 YNFKEQ. The CDR3 protein is CASSQEASGEKLFF. In DNA form, the CDR3 reads TGTGCCAGCAGCCAAGAAGCGTCGGGGGAAAAACTGTTTTTT.

This sequence joins TRBV5-1 and TRBJ2-7, with 11 bases fitting TRBD2. Germline CDR1 and CDR2: SGHRS and YFSETQ. The CDR3 length is 15 residues. Trimming took 4 bases from V and 4 from J; bases not matched to a gene: 7. The CDR3 reads CASSLGTSGGYEQYF. The CDR3 DNA sequence: TGCGCCAGCAGCCTAGGGACTAGCGGAGGATACGAGCAGTACTTC.

The V gene is TRBV6-5, the J gene TRBJ2-7, with D uncertain. CDR3 size: 13 residues. V was pared by 0 bases and J by 3 bases, with 6 bases between. Germline CDR1 MNHEY, CDR2 SVGAGI. CDR3 amino acids: CASSYSNNYEQYF. The CDR3 nucleotides read TGTGCCAGCAGTTACTCGAATAACTACGAGCAGTACTTC.

V usage is TRBV29-1 and J usage is TRBJ2-7, with a possible D match to TRBD1 (5 bases). The CDR3 contains 13 residues. The germline V and J ends were trimmed by 4 bases and 6 bases, with 16 bases remaining between them. The germline gives CDR1 SQVTM, CDR2 ANQGSEA. This CDR3 is CSVGSGRAPEQYF. The CDR3 DNA reads TGCAGCGTTGGAAGTGGCAGGGCCCCCGAGCAGTACTTC.

The chain employs TRBV5-1 and TRBJ2-1; 13 bases align to TRBD2. The germline V gene has CDR1 SGHRS and CDR2 YFSETQ. This CDR3 has 15 residues. Trimming at V came to 0 bases and at J to 9 bases, leaving 3 bases not matched to a gene. CDR3 protein: CASSLGTSGRGEQFF. The CDR3 DNA reads TGCGCCAGCAGCTTGGGGACTAGCGGGAGAGGTGAGCAGTTCTTC.

The chain is built from TRBV5-4 and TRBJ1-1; D may be TRBD1 (5 bases). The CDR3 is 16 residues long. Germline CDR1 reads SGHNT; CDR2 reads YYREEE (reference sequence). The V end was cut by 1 base, the J end by 5 bases, with 18 bases between. The CDR3 is CASSLLEGTPGTEAFF. The CDR3 bases are TGTGCCAGCAGCTTGCTCGAGGGGACTCCAGGAACTGAAGCTTTCTTT. Variable domain in full (rest from reference TRBV5-4 and TRBJ1-1): ETGVTQSPTHLIKTRGQQVTLRCSSQSGHNTVSWYQQALGQGPQFIFQYYREEENGRGNFPPRFSGLQFPNYSSELNVNALELDDSALYLCASSLLEGTPGTEAFFGQGTRLTVV.

The chain uses TRBV6-6 and TRBJ2-7; TRBD2 aligns across 11 bases. Germline CDR1 MNHNY, CDR2 SVGAGI (reference sequence). This CDR3 has 14 amino acids. After removal of 3 bases from V and 5 bases from J, the junction contained 3 bases not matched to a gene. CDR3 in amino acids: CASSYSGRADEQYF. In DNA form, the CDR3 reads TGTGCCAGCAGTTATAGCGGGAGGGCTGACGAGCAGTACTTC.

This clone turned up a few times. This chain links TRBV7-8 with TRBJ2-5; D is unresolved. Per germline, CDR1 SGHVS and CDR2 FQNEAQ. Trimming shortened V by 5 bases and J by 5 bases, and 18 bases separated the two germline ends. CDR3 length equals 15 residues. The CDR3 coding sequence is TGTGCCAGCAGCCCTAAGGCAGTACTAAGGGAGACCCAGTACTTC. Translating gives CASSPKAVLRETQYF.